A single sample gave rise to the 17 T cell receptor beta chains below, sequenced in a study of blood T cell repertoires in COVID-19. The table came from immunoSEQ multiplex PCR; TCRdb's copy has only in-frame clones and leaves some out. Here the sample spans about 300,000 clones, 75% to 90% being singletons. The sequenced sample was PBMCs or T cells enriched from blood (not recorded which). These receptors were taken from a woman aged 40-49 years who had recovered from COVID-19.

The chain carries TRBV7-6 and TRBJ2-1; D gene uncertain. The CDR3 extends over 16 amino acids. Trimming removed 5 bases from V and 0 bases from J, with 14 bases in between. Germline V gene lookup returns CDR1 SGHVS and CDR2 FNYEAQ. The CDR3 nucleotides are TGTGCCAGCAGCGGCCGCCCTAGGAGCTCCTACAATGAGCAGTTCTTC. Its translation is CASSGRPRSSYNEQFF.

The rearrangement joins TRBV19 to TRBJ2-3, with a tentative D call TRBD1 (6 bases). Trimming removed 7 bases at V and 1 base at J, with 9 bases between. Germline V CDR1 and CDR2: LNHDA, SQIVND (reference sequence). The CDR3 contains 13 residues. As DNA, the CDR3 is TGTGCCAGTATCGCAGGGGGCACAGATACGCAGTATTTT. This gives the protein CASIAGGTDTQYF.

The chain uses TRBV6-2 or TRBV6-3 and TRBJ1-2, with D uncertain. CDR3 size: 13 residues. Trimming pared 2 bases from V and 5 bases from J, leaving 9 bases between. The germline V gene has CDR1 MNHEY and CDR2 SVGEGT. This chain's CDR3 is CASSYKSVYGYTF. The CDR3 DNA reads TGTGCCAGCAGTTACAAGTCAGTTTATGGCTACACCTTC.

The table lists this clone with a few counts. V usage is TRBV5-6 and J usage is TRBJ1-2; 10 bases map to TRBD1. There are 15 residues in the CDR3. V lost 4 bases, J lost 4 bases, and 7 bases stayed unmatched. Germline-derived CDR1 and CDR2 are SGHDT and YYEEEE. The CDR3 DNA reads TGTGCCAGCAGCCCGACAGGGGGCCATGGCTATGGCTACACCTTC. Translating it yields CASSPTGGHGYGYTF.

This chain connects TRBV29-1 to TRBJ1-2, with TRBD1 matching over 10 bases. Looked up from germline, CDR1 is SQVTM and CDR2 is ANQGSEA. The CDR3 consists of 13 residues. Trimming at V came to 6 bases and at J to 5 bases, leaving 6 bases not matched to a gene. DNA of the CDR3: TGCAGCGTGGGGGACAGGGGCGCATATGGCTACACCTTC. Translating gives CSVGDRGAYGYTF.

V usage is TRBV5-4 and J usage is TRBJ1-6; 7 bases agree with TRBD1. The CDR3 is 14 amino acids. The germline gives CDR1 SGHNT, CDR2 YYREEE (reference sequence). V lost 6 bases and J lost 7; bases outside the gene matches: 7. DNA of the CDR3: TGTGCCAGCACCGCCCGGGACAGAAATTCACCCCTCCACTTT. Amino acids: CASTARDRNSPLHF.

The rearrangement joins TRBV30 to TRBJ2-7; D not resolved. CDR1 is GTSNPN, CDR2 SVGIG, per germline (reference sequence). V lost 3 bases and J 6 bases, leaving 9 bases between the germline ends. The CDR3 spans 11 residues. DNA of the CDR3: TGTGCCTGGAGCGCCCCGAGCGAGCAGTACTTC. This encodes CAWSAPSEQYF.

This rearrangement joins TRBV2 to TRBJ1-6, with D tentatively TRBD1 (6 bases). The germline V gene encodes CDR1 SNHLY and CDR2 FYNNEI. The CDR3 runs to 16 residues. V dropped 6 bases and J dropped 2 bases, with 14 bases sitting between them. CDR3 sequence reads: CASSPGGGTYNSPLHF. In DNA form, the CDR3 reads TGTGCCAGCAGCCCCGGCGGGGGCACCTATAATTCACCCCTCCACTTT.

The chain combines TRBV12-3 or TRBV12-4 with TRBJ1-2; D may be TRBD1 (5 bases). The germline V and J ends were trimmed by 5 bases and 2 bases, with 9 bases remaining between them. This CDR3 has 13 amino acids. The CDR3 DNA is TGTGCCAGCAGTGTGACAGTGAACTATGGCTACACCTTC. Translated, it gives CASSVTVNYGYTF.

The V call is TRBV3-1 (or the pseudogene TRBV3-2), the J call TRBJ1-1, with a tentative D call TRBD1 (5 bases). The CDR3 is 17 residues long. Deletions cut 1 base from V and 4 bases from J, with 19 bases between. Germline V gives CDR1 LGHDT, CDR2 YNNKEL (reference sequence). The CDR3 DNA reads TGTGCCAGCAGCCAAGTCCGGGGGAAAATTACGGCCACTGAAGCTTTCTTT. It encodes CASSQVRGKITATEAFF.

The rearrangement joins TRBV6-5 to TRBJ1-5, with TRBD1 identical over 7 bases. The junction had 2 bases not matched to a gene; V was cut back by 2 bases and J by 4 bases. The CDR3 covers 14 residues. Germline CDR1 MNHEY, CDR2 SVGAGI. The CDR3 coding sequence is TGTGCCAGCAGTTACGTCAGGGGGAATCAGCCCCAGCATTTT. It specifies CASSYVRGNQPQHF.

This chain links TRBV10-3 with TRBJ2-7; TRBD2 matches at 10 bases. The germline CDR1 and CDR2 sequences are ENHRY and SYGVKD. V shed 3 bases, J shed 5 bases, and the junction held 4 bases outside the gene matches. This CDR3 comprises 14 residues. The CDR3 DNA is TGTGCCATCAGTGAACTAGCGGGAATTGACGAGCAGTACTTC. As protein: CAISELAGIDEQYF.

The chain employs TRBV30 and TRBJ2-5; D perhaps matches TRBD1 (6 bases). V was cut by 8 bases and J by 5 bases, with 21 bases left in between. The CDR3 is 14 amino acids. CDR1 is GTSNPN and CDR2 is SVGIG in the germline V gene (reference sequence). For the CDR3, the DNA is TGTGCCACAGATACCGGGACAACTGAGGAGACCCAGTACTTC. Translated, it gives CATDTGTTEETQYF.

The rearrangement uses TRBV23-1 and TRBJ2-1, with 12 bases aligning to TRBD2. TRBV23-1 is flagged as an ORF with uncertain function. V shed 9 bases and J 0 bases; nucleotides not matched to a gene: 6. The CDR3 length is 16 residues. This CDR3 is CARGGLAGCSYNEQFF. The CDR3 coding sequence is TGCGCCAGAGGGGGACTAGCGGGTTGCTCCTACAATGAGCAGTTCTTC.

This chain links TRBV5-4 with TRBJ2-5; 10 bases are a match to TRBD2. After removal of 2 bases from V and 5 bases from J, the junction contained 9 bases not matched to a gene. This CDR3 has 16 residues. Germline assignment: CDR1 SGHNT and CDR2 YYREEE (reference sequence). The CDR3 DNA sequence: TGTGCCAGCAGCTTTCTGGGACTAGCGCCCGGGGAGACCCAGTACTTC. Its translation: CASSFLGLAPGETQYF.

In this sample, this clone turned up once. The CDR3 coding sequence is TGTGCCAGCAGTTACTCTCTGAGCACTGAAGCTTTCTTT. Protein product: CASSYSLSTEAFF. This chain links TRBV6-2 or TRBV6-3 with TRBJ1-1; D ambiguous. This CDR3 is 13 amino acids long. Trimming stripped 0 bases from V and 4 bases from J, with 6 bases between. Germline V gives CDR1 MNHEY, CDR2 SVGEGT.

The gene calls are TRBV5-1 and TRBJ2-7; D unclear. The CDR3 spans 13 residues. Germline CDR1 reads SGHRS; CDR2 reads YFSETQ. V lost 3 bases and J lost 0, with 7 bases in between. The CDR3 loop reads CASSSLYSYEQYF. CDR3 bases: TGCGCCAGCAGCTCCCTATACTCCTACGAGCAGTACTTC.